Following are 19 T cell receptor beta chains from one sample sequenced in a study of T cells expressing NK-cell markers. TCRdb re-called the 5' RACE reads and catalogs CDR3 proteins one per entry, DNA excluded. The table lists 450,000 to 600,000 distinct CDR3 sequences. The sequenced sample was blood T cells: a sorted CD56 or NKG2C T cell subset, CD4+ or CD8+ T cells, or bulk PBMC T cells (not recorded which). The receptors were sampled from a man between 18 and 29 years old in good health.

This chain connects TRBV7-9 to TRBJ2-3. This CDR3 spans 17 amino acids. Germline V gives CDR1 SEHNR, CDR2 FQNEAQ (reference sequence). The CDR3 spells CASSSNPTVLSTDTQYF.

This rearrangement joins TRBV29-1 to TRBJ2-1. The germline CDR1 and CDR2 sequences are SQVTM and ANQGSEA. This CDR3 has 11 residues. This CDR3 is CSVANYNEQFF.

V is TRBV5-5 and J is TRBJ2-1; the D call of TRBD1 rests on TCRdb alone, since no DNA is present to check it. The CDR3 has 16 amino acids. Germline V gene lookup returns CDR1 SGHKS and CDR2 YYEKEE (reference sequence). CDR3 sequence: CASSPERQRMSNEQFF.

The rearrangement joins TRBV6-5 to TRBJ1-1; checking the TCRdb D call of TRBD1 is not possible without DNA. CDR1 and CDR2 (germline): MNHEY, SVGAGI. There are 15 residues in the CDR3. The CDR3 sequence is CASSYYPGQNTEAFF.

CDR3 sequence: CASSPIRGGRTEAFF. This chain connects TRBV12-3 or TRBV12-4 to TRBJ1-1. This CDR3 has 15 amino acids.

The chain uses TRBV5-1 and TRBJ2-5; TCRdb reports TRBD2, a call that lacks DNA to check it against. The CDR3 has 17 amino acids. Germline lookup yields CDR1 SGHRS and CDR2 YFSETQ. CDR3 amino acids: CASSLALGTSGRETQYF.

V gene TRBV7-2 combines with J gene TRBJ2-7; the TCRdb D gene call, TRBD2, has no DNA to confirm it. Germline CDR1 is SGHTA and CDR2 is FQGNSA. The CDR3 has 15 residues. The CDR3 sequence is CASRRTSGHGDEQYF.

The gene calls are TRBV5-1 and TRBJ2-7; the TCRdb D gene call, TRBD1, has no DNA to confirm it. Germline V CDR1 and CDR2: SGHRS, YFSETQ. The CDR3 runs to 13 residues. The CDR3 sequence is CASRGAPDYEQYF. Based on the CDR3 plus reference TRBV5-1 and TRBJ2-7, the full variable domain is KAGVTQTPRYLIKTRGQQVTLSCSPISGHRSVSWYQQTPGQGLQFLFEYFSETQRNKGNFPGRFSGRQFSNSRSEMNVSTLELGDSALYLCASRGAPDYEQYFGPGTRLTVT.

The chain links TRBV12-3 or TRBV12-4 to TRBJ1-5. CDR3 length: 16 amino acids. The CDR3 region is CASSLNGQLSNQPQHF.

The chain carries TRBV20-1 and TRBJ2-5; there is no DNA to check the TCRdb D call of TRBD1. The CDR3 runs to 15 residues. Germline loops: CDR1 DFQATT, CDR2 SNEGSKA (reference sequence). CDR3: CSARGLYRGSETQYF.

The chain is built from TRBV7-9 and TRBJ2-5. Germline V lookup: CDR1 SEHNR, CDR2 FQNEAQ (reference sequence). CDR3 length equals 12 residues. Here the CDR3 reads CASSTRLETQYF.

The J gene is TRBJ1-3, the V gene TRBV5-6. Per the germline V gene, CDR1 is SGHDT and CDR2 is YYEEEE. The CDR3 has 16 residues. CDR3 amino acids: CASSWGRPTSGNTIYF.

The chain uses TRBV27 and TRBJ2-1; TCRdb designates TRBD1, a call that cannot be tested without DNA. This CDR3 is built from 15 residues. Germline V gene data show CDR1 as MNHEY and CDR2 as SMNVEV (reference sequence). CDR3 amino acids: CASSRTGHPYNEQFF.

The chain combines TRBV30 with TRBJ2-5. This CDR3 has 15 amino acids. Germline values: CDR1 GTSNPN, CDR2 SVGIG (reference sequence). This CDR3 is CAWRPARTRLETQYF.

The V and J genes are TRBV29-1 and TRBJ2-1; the D call of TRBD2 rests on TCRdb alone, since no DNA is present to check it. Germline loops: CDR1 SQVTM, CDR2 ANQGSEA. The CDR3 runs 15 residues. CDR3 in amino acids: CSVEGGTVSYNEQFF.

The rearrangement links TRBV7-8 to TRBJ2-1; TCRdb's D gene call, TRBD2, goes unchecked for lack of DNA. There are 17 residues in the CDR3. Germline V gene sequence: CDR1 SGHVS, CDR2 FQNEAQ. CDR3 residues: CASSQLAGGLTYNEQFF.

The V and J genes are TRBV12-3 or TRBV12-4 and TRBJ2-1; the D call from TCRdb, TRBD1, cannot be confirmed without DNA. The CDR3 has 13 amino acids. CDR3 in amino acids: CASSFTRGGEQFF.

The chain recombines TRBV7-8 with TRBJ1-2. Germline assignment: CDR1 SGHVS and CDR2 FQNEAQ. The length of the CDR3 is 11 residues. CDR3 region: CASSSDYGYTF.

The CDR3 loop reads CAISLSGGQGSGYTF. The rearrangement uses TRBV10-3 and TRBJ1-2; TCRdb gives TRBD1 as the D gene, but with no DNA this cannot be confirmed. CDR1 is ENHRY, CDR2 SYGVKD, per germline. This CDR3 spans 15 amino acids.